This T cell receptor (beta chain) was identified in a study of vaccination and CD4 T cells after COVID-19. This sample's treatment: approximately nine-day PBMC culture with coronavirus spike peptide pools or control peptides (ViraFEST assay). Comment on this clonotype: Its specificity is unknown.

The V and J ends lost 4 bases and 3 bases respectively, with 7 bases between them. Germline V gene sequence: CDR1 MNHEY, CDR2 SVGAGI. The CDR3 consists of 12 residues. Sequenced with the Oncomine TCR Beta short-read assay was DNA taken from cultured CD4+ T cells. TCRdb fed the PCR reads into MiXCR, producing one record per CDR3 protein. The sample includes around 10,000 distinct CDR3 sequences, 66% of them seen just once. This receptor was taken from a human donor who had recovered from COVID-19. Sequenced: CD4+ T cells from blood, cultured in vitro. The V and J genes are TRBV6-5 and TRBJ2-7; no reliable D call. The CDR3 DNA sequence: TGTGCCAGCAGTTCGTCGGACTACGAGCAGTACTTC. Residues: CASSSSDYEQYF.